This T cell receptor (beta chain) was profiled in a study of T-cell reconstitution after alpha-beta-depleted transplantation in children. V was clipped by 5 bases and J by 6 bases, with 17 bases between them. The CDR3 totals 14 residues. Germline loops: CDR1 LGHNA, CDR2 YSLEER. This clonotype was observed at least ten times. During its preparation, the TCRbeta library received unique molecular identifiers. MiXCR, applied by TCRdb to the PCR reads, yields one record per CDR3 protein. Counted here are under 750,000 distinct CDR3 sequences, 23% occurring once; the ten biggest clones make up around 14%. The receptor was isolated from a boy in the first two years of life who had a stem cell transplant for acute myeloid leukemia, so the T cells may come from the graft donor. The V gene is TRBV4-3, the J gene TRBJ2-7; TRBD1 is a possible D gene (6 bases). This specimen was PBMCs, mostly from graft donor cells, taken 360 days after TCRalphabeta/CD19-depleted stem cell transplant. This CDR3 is CASSTHREGVEQYF. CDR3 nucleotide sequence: TGCGCCAGCAGCACCCACAGGGAAGGGGTCGAGCAGTACTTC.